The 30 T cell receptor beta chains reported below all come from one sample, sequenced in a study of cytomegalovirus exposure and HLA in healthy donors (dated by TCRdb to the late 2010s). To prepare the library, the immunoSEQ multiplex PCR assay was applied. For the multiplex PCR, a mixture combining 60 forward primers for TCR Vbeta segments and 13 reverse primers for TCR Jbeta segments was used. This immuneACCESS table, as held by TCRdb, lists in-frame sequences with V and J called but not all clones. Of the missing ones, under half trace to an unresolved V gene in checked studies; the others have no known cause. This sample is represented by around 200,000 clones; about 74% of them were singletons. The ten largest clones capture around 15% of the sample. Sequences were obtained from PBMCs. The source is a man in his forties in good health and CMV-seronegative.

The CDR3 DNA reads as TGTGCCTGGATCGACAGGGGTGCCTATGGCTACACCTTC. The encoded protein is CAWIDRGAYGYTF. V is TRBV30 and J is TRBJ1-2; 8 nucleotides align to TRBD1. There are 13 residues in the CDR3. The trim removed 4 bases at V and 4 bases at J, leaving 5 bases unmatched. Per the germline V gene, CDR1 is GTSNPN and CDR2 is SVGIG (reference sequence).

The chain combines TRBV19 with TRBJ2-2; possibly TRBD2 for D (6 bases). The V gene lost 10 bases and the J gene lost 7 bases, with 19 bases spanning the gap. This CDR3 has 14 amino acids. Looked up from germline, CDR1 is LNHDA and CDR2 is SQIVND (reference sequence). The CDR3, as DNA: TGTGCCACCTGGACCAACCTGGAGGGCGGGGAGCTGTTTTTT. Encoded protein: CATWTNLEGGELFF.

The CDR3 nucleotides are TGTGCCAGCAGTGATGCACAGGGGGCCTACGAGCAGTACTTC. Protein: CASSDAQGAYEQYF. The chain joins TRBV2 to TRBJ2-7, with 8 bases matching TRBD1. The CDR3 loop spans 14 amino acids. V shed 3 bases and J 2 bases; nucleotides not matched to a gene: 3. Germline-derived CDR1 and CDR2 are SNHLY and FYNNEI. Drawing the rest from reference TRBV2 and TRBJ2-7, the complete variable domain is EPEVTQTPSHQVTQMGQEVILRCVPISNHLYFYWYRQILGQKVEFLVSFYNNEISEKSEIFDDQFSVERPDGSNFTLKIRSTKLEDSAMYFCASSDAQGAYEQYFGPGTRLTVT.

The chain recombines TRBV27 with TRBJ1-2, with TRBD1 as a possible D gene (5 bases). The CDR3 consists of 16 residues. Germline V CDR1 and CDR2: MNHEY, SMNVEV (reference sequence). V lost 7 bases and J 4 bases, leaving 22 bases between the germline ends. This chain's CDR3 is CASTRFYRGIIYGYTF. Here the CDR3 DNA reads TGTGCCAGCACCCGATTTTATCGGGGGATTATCTATGGCTACACCTTC.

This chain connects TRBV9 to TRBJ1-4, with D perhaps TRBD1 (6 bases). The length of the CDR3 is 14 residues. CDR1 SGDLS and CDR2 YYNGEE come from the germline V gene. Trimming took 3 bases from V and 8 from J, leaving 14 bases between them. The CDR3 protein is CASSAAGTNEKLFF. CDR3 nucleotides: TGTGCCAGCAGCGCAGCCGGGACAAACGAAAAACTGTTTTTT.

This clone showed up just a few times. In DNA, the CDR3 is TGTGCCAGCAGTCCCCGGACTAGCGGGGGGGTGGAGCAGTACTTC. It is translated as CASSPRTSGGVEQYF. The rearrangement links TRBV6-6 to TRBJ2-7, with 15 bases aligning to TRBD2. Germline V CDR1 and CDR2: MNHNY, SVGAGI (reference sequence). The CDR3 runs to 15 residues. V shed 5 bases, J shed 7 bases, and the junction held 6 bases outside the gene matches.

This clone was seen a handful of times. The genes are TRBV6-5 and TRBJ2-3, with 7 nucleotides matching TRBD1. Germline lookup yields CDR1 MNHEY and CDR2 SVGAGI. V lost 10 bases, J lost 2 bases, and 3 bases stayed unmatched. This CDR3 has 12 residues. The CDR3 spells CAIGQDTDTQYF. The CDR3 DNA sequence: TGTGCCATCGGACAGGACACAGATACGCAGTATTTT.

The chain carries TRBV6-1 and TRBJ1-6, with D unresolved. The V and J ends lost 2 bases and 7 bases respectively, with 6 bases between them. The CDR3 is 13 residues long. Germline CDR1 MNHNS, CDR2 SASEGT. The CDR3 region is CASSERENSPLHF. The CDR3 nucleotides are TGTGCCAGCAGTGAAAGGGAGAATTCACCCCTCCACTTT.

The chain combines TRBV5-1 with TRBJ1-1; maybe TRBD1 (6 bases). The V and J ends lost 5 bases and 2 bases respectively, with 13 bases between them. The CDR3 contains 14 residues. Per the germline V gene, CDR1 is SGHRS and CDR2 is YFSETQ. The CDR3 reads CASRPPDSNTEAFF. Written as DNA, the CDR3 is TGCGCCAGCAGGCCCCCGGACAGCAACACTGAAGCTTTCTTT.

The CDR3 DNA reads as TGTGCCAGCAGTCGACACAACACCGGGGAGCTGTTTTTT. Translated: CASSRHNTGELFF. This rearrangement joins TRBV27 to TRBJ2-2; D remains unclear. V lost 5 bases and J 2 bases, leaving 6 bases between the germline ends. Germline lookup yields CDR1 MNHEY and CDR2 SMNVEV (reference sequence). The CDR3 has 13 residues.

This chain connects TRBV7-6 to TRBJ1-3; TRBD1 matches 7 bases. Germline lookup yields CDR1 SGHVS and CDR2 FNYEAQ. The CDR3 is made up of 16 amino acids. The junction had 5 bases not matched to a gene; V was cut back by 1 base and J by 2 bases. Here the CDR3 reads CASSLGQGSAGNTIYF. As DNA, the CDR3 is TGTGCCAGCAGCTTAGGACAGGGATCGGCTGGAAACACCATATATTTT.

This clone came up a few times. The CDR3 DNA sequence: TGTGCCAGCTCAGCAACAGGGGATGGTGGCTACACCTTC. It encodes CASSATGDGGYTF. This chain uses TRBV18 with TRBJ1-2; TRBD1 matches at 7 bases. Germline CDR1 KGHSH, CDR2 LQKENI. With V trimmed by 5 bases and J by 7 bases, 7 bases remained unmatched. This CDR3 has 13 residues.

CDR3 region: CASSPPGTENEQFF. Written as DNA, the CDR3 is TGTGCCAGCAGCCCCCCCGGGACAGAAAATGAGCAGTTCTTC. The chain has TRBV7-3 and TRBJ2-1; 7 bases agree with TRBD1. With V trimmed by 5 bases and J by 7 bases, 8 bases remained unmatched. CDR1 is SGHTA and CDR2 is FQGTGA in the germline V gene. The CDR3 extends over 14 amino acids.

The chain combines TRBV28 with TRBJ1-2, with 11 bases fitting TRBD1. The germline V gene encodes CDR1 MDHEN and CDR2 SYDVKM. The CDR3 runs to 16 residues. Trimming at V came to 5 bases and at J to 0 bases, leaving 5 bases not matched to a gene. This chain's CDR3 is CASSMGQGEANYGYTF. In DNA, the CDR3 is TGTGCCAGCAGTATGGGACAGGGGGAGGCTAACTATGGCTACACCTTC.

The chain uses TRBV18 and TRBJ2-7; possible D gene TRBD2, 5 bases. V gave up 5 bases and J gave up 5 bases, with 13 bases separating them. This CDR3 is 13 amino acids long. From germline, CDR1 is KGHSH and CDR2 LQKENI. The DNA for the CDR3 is TGTGCCAGCTCATCCTTCCTGGAGGACGAGCAGTACTTC. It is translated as CASSSFLEDEQYF.

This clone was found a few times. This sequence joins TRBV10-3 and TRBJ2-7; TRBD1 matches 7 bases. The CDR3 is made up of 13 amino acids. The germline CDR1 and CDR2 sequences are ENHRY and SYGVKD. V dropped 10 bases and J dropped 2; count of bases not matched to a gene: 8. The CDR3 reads CATSTGTPYEQYF. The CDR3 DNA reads TGTGCCACCTCGACAGGGACCCCCTACGAGCAGTACTTC.

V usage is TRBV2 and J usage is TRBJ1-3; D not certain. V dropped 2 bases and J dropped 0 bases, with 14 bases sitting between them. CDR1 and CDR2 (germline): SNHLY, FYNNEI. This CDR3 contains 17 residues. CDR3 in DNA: TGTGCCAGCAGTGAAAGAGGAGCCACGCACTCTGGAAACACCATATATTTT. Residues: CASSERGATHSGNTIYF.

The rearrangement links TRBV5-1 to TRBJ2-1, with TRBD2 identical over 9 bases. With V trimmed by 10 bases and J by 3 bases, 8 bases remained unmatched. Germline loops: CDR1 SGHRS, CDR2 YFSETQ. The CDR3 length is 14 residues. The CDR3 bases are TGCGCCTCAAGACTAGCGGAGGACTACAATGAGCAGTTCTTC. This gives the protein CASRLAEDYNEQFF.

CDR3 amino acids: CASSSYSDGYTF. The CDR3, as DNA: TGTGCCAGCAGCAGCTACAGTGATGGCTACACCTTC. This chain connects TRBV5-4 to TRBJ1-2; no reliable D call. Trimming removed 4 bases at V and 6 bases at J, with 10 bases between. The CDR3 has 12 amino acids. Germline V gives CDR1 SGHNT, CDR2 YYREEE (reference sequence).

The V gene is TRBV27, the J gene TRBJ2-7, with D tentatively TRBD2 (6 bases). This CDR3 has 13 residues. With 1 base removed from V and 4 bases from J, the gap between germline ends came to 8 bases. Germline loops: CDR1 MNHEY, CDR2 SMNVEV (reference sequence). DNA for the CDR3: TGTGCCAGCAGTTTATGGCGGGGTTACGAGCAGTACTTC. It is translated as CASSLWRGYEQYF.

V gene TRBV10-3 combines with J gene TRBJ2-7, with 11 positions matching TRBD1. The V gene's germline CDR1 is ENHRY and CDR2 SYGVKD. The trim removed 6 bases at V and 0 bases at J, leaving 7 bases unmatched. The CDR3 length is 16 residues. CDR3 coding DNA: TGTGCCATCAGAACCCCTGGACAGGGGGCCTCCTACGAGCAGTACTTC. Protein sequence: CAIRTPGQGASYEQYF.

CDR3 sequence (DNA): TGTGCCAGCAGCGGGGGGGTCCGGTCGGCTAATGAAAAACTGTTTTTT. The encoded protein is CASSGGVRSANEKLFF. The chain recombines TRBV9 with TRBJ1-4; TRBD1 might be the D (5 bases). Germline CDR1 reads SGDLS; CDR2 reads YYNGEE. V was trimmed by 3 bases and J by 3 bases, leaving 15 bases between them. The length of the CDR3 is 16 residues.

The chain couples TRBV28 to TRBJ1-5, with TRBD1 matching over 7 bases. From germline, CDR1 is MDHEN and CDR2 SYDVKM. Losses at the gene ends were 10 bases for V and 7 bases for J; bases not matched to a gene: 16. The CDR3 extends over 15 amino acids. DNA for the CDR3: TGTGCCACCCAGTTTTCGGACAGGAAACTGCAGCCCCAGCATTTT. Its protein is CATQFSDRKLQPQHF. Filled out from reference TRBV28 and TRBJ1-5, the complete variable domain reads DVKVTQSSRYLVKRTGEKVFLECVQDMDHENMFWYRQDPGLGLRLIYFSYDVKMKEKGDIPEGYSVSREKKERFSLILESASTNQTSMYLCATQFSDRKLQPQHFGDGTRLSIL.

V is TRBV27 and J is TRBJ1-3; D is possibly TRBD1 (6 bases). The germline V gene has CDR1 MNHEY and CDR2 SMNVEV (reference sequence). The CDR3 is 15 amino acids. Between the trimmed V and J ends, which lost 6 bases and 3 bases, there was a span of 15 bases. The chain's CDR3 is CASRVRGAGGNTIYF. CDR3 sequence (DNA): TGTGCCAGCAGAGTCCGGGGGGCAGGTGGAAACACCATATATTTT.

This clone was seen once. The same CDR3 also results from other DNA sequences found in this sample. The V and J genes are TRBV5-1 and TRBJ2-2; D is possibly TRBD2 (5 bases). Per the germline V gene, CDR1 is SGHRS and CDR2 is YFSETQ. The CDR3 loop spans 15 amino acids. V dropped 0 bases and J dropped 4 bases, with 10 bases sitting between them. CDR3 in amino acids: CASSLAGVGTGELFF. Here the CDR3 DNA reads TGCGCCAGCAGCTTGGCCGGGGTTGGCACCGGGGAGCTGTTTTTT.

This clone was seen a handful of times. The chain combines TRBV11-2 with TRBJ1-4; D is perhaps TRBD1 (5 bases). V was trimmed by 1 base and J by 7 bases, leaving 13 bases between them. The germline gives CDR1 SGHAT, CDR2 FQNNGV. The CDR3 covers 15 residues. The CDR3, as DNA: TGTGCCAGCAGCTTAGCCCAGGGAAGGGGTGAAAAACTGTTTTTT. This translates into CASSLAQGRGEKLFF.

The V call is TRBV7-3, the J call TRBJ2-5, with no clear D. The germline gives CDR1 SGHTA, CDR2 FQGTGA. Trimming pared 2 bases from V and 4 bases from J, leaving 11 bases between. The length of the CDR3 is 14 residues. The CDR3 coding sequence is TGTGCCAGCAGCTTAGGTGGTAGCATAGAGACCCAGTACTTC. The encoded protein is CASSLGGSIETQYF.

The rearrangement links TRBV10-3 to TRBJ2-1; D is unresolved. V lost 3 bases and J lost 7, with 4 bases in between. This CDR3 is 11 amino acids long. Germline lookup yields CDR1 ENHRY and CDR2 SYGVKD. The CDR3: CAISDLNEQFF. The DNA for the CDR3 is TGTGCCATCAGTGACCTAAATGAGCAGTTCTTC.

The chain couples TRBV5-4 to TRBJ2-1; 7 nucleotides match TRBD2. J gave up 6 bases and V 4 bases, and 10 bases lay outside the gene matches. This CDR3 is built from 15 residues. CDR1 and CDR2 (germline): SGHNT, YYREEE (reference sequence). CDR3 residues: CASSRLASLGNEQFF. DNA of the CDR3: TGTGCCAGCAGCCGACTAGCCTCCCTAGGCAATGAGCAGTTCTTC.

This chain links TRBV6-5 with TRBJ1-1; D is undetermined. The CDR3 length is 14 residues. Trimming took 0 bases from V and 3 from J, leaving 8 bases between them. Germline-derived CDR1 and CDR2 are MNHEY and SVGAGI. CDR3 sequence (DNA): TGTGCCAGCAGTTACTCTCGGGGAGACACTGAAGCTTTCTTT. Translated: CASSYSRGDTEAFF.